Below are 23 T cell receptor beta chains sequenced from a single sample in a study of blood T cell repertoires in COVID-19. Some clones are missing from TCRdb's copy, which holds only in-frame ones; the method was immunoSEQ multiplex PCR. This sample carries approximately 150,000 clones, approximately 91% of them seen once, and the ten largest clones take about 5%. Sequences were obtained from peripheral blood. These receptors came from a man between 18 and 35 years old with COVID-19, enrolled during active disease.

V is TRBV5-6 and J is TRBJ2-6; D uncertain. CDR1 and CDR2 (germline): SGHDT, YYEEEE. The CDR3 length is 14 residues. V lost 3 bases and J lost 1, with 5 bases in between. The CDR3: CASSSQSGANVLTF. CDR3 DNA sequence: TGTGCCAGCAGCTCCCAATCTGGGGCCAACGTCCTGACTTTC. The variable domain in full, with the rest retrieved from reference TRBV5-6 and TRBJ2-6, is DAGVTQSPTHLIKTRGQQVTLRCSPKSGHDTVSWYQQALGQGPQFIFQYYEEEERQRGNFPDRFSGHQFPNYSSELNVNALLLGDSALYLCASSSQSGANVLTFGAGSRLTVL.

The chain joins TRBV29-1 to TRBJ2-1; D is unclear. The CDR3 is made up of 15 amino acids. The germline gives CDR1 SQVTM, CDR2 ANQGSEA. Trimming stripped 7 bases from V and 5 bases from J, with 21 bases between. The CDR3 region has the DNA TGCAGCGCTAATACACGGCAGGATATAAACAATGAGCAGTTCTTC. Translating it yields CSANTRQDINNEQFF.

This chain connects TRBV6-6 to TRBJ2-1; 8 bases map to TRBD2. The CDR3 is 17 amino acids. The V gene end was trimmed by 5 bases and the J gene end by 2 bases; junction bases not matched to a gene: 11. Germline lookup yields CDR1 MNHNY and CDR2 SVGAGI (reference sequence). The CDR3 sequence is CASSPNPGTRAYNEQFF. The DNA of the CDR3 is TGTGCCAGCAGTCCAAACCCCGGGACTAGAGCCTACAATGAGCAGTTCTTC.

The J gene is TRBJ2-1, the V gene TRBV30; possible D gene TRBD2, 6 bases. Per the germline V gene, CDR1 is GTSNPN and CDR2 is SVGIG (reference sequence). Between the trimmed V and J ends, which lost 4 bases and 2 bases, there was a span of 12 bases. The CDR3 runs 14 residues. The CDR3 bases are TGTGCCTGGATGGAGGGGATCGCCTACAATGAGCAGTTCTTC. Translating gives CAWMEGIAYNEQFF.

The chain has TRBV9 and TRBJ2-7, with 9 bases fitting TRBD1. From germline, CDR1 is SGDLS and CDR2 YYNGEE. The J segment lost 3 bases and the V segment lost 4 bases, leaving 11 bases of the junction unmatched. The CDR3 totals 16 residues. The chain's CDR3 is CASSPSAGTGSYEQYF. CDR3 nucleotides: TGTGCCAGCAGCCCATCAGCTGGGACAGGGAGCTACGAGCAGTACTTC.

A word on this clone: Other nucleotide sequences in the sample specify the same CDR3. This chain uses TRBV28 with TRBJ1-5, with D unclear. The V and J ends lost 2 bases and 7 bases respectively, with 6 bases between them. Germline assignment: CDR1 MDHEN and CDR2 SYDVKM. The CDR3 loop spans 12 amino acids. CDR3 DNA: TGTGCCAGCAGTTTAGGAGGCCAGCCCCAGCATTTT. It is translated as CASSLGGQPQHF.

This chain joins TRBV9 and TRBJ2-6; 10 bases match TRBD1. V shed 4 bases, J shed 3 bases, and the junction held 10 bases outside the gene matches. The V gene's germline CDR1 is SGDLS and CDR2 YYNGEE. The CDR3 is 18 amino acids. The CDR3 DNA reads as TGTGCCAGCAGCTCTAGACAGGGGGCAAAGTTTGGGGCCAACGTCCTGACTTTC. Its translation: CASSSRQGAKFGANVLTF.

The chain has TRBV7-2 and TRBJ1-6; D is perhaps TRBD1 (5 bases). The ends were cut back, 6 bases at V and 0 bases at J, with 15 bases in the middle. Germline lookup yields CDR1 SGHTA and CDR2 FQGNSA. CDR3 length equals 17 residues. The CDR3 bases are TGTGCCAGCAGTTTTGGAGGGGACCGCTCCTATAATTCACCCCTCCACTTT. The encoded protein is CASSFGGDRSYNSPLHF.

The V call is TRBV27, the J call TRBJ1-5, with 9 bases lining up with TRBD1. This CDR3 contains 15 residues. Germline CDR1 is MNHEY and CDR2 is SMNVEV (reference sequence). V lost 6 bases to trimming and J lost 2 bases; unmatched junction nucleotides: 5. This CDR3 reads CASRGTGIGNQPQHF. Written as DNA, the CDR3 is TGTGCCAGCAGGGGGACAGGGATTGGCAATCAGCCCCAGCATTTT.

The chain is built from TRBV29-1 and TRBJ2-1; 7 bases map to TRBD2. The junction had 11 bases not matched to a gene; V was cut back by 3 bases and J by 0 bases. The CDR3 spans 17 residues. Germline values: CDR1 SQVTM, CDR2 ANQGSEA. The CDR3 loop reads CSVDRRIAGYSYNEQFF. The CDR3 DNA follows: TGCAGCGTTGATAGGAGAATAGCGGGCTACTCCTACAATGAGCAGTTCTTC.

In this sample, this clone turned up once. The chain employs TRBV7-3 and TRBJ2-3; 9 nucleotides agree with TRBD1. This CDR3 has 19 residues. In germline, CDR1 is SGHTA, CDR2 FQGTGA. J was trimmed by 3 bases and V by 4 bases; bases with no gene match: 17. The CDR3 region has the DNA TGTGCCAGCAGCTCTAACCGGGACAGGGACCCGCGGTTGACAGATACGCAGTATTTT. This sequence encodes CASSSNRDRDPRLTDTQYF.

V and J are TRBV9 and TRBJ2-7, with 9 bases fitting TRBD2. V shed 0 bases, J shed 6 bases, and the junction held 7 bases outside the gene matches. This CDR3 contains 15 residues. Germline V gives CDR1 SGDLS, CDR2 YYNGEE. As DNA, the CDR3 is TGTGCCAGCAGCGTAGGGGTGACTAGCGGCCGCGAGCAGTACTTC. Translating gives CASSVGVTSGREQYF.

This chain uses TRBV5-5 with TRBJ2-2; tentatively, D is TRBD2 (7 bases). Germline CDR1 reads SGHKS; CDR2 reads YYEKEE (reference sequence). Trimming took 4 bases from V and 3 from J, leaving 19 bases between them. The CDR3 totals 17 residues. The CDR3 is CASSSRPRGADTGELFF. The CDR3 DNA is TGTGCCAGCAGCAGCCGACCTCGGGGGGCGGACACCGGGGAGCTGTTTTTT.

This CDR3 reads CASRSLAGEGNEQFF. CDR3 nucleotides: TGTGCCAGCAGATCACTAGCGGGAGAAGGCAATGAGCAGTTCTTC. This rearrangement joins TRBV6-6 to TRBJ2-1, with 11 bases identical to TRBD2. CDR1 and CDR2 from the germline V gene are MNHNY and SVGAGI (reference sequence). This CDR3 has 15 residues. Trimming at V came to 6 bases and at J to 6 bases, leaving 7 bases not matched to a gene.

The chain combines TRBV27 with TRBJ2-7, with 9 bases lining up with TRBD2. CDR1 and CDR2 (germline): MNHEY, SMNVEV (reference sequence). This CDR3 is built from 18 residues. The trim removed 1 base at V and 1 base at J, leaving 11 bases unmatched. This CDR3 is CASSLFSTFSGRSYEQYF. The CDR3 region has the DNA TGTGCCAGCAGTTTATTCTCTACATTTAGCGGGAGATCCTACGAGCAGTACTTC.

J is TRBJ1-3 and V is TRBV28; TRBD1 aligns across 7 bases. The CDR3 contains 17 residues. Trimming at V came to 1 base and at J to 0 bases, leaving 6 bases not matched to a gene. CDR1 and CDR2 (germline): MDHEN, SYDVKM. CDR3 loop: CASSLSGGASSGNTIYF. The CDR3 coding sequence is TGTGCCAGCAGTTTATCAGGGGGTGCCTCCTCTGGAAACACCATATATTTT.

V gene TRBV28 combines with J gene TRBJ1-6; D is uncertain. Trimming shortened V by 5 bases and J by 7 bases, and 9 bases separated the two germline ends. The length of the CDR3 is 13 residues. Per germline, CDR1 MDHEN and CDR2 SYDVKM. The CDR3 DNA reads as TGTGCCAGCAGTCCCCCGGTGAATTCACCCCTCCACTTT. As protein: CASSPPVNSPLHF.

As regards this clone: At one boundary the junction diverges from the germline segment, which might be a read error. V and J are TRBV4-3 and TRBJ1-4; D is unclear. CDR1 and CDR2 (germline): LGHNA, YSLEER. The length of the CDR3 is 15 residues. The CDR3 loop is CASSQDSATNEKLLF. The DNA of the CDR3 is TGCGCCAGCAGCCAAGATAGCGCAACTAATGAAAAACTGCTTTTT.

This chain uses TRBV7-2 with TRBJ1-3; D gene unclear. V dropped 1 base and J dropped 0 bases, with 10 bases sitting between them. Per germline, CDR1 SGHTA and CDR2 FQGNSA. The CDR3 loop spans 16 amino acids. CDR3 sequence: CASSLVPASSGNTIYF. The CDR3 coding sequence is TGTGCCAGCAGCTTAGTACCGGCTAGCTCTGGAAACACCATATATTTT.

V and J are TRBV28 and TRBJ1-5, with TRBD1 as a possible D gene (6 bases). The CDR3 loop spans 15 amino acids. Trimming took off 6 bases at V and 3 bases at J, with 15 bases between the two ends. CDR1 is MDHEN and CDR2 is SYDVKM in the germline V gene. The CDR3 is CASRRPTGINQPQHF. DNA for the CDR3: TGTGCCAGCAGACGTCCGACAGGTATCAATCAGCCCCAGCATTTT.

This chain uses TRBV4-3 with TRBJ2-1; TRBD2 matches at 10 bases. The CDR3 runs 18 residues. V was clipped by 0 bases and J by 8 bases; unmatched bases: 13. Germline values: CDR1 LGHNA, CDR2 YSLEER. CDR3 in amino acids: CASSQDRSRASGSDEQFF. The CDR3, as DNA: TGCGCCAGCAGCCAAGATCGTAGTCGGGCTAGCGGGAGCGATGAGCAGTTCTTC.

The chain has TRBV2 and TRBJ2-7, with a weak D call TRBD2 (6 bases). Germline V gene sequence: CDR1 SNHLY, CDR2 FYNNEI. Trimming shortened V by 8 bases and J by 6 bases, and 14 bases separated the two germline ends. This CDR3 is built from 12 residues. CDR3 protein: CASHWGLGEQYF. The CDR3 DNA sequence: TGTGCCAGCCATTGGGGACTGGGCGAGCAGTACTTC.

J is TRBJ2-7 and V is TRBV10-3; 13 bases fit TRBD2. Trimming at V came to 8 bases and at J to 6 bases, leaving 4 bases not matched to a gene. CDR1 is ENHRY, CDR2 SYGVKD, per germline. This CDR3 is built from 13 residues. CDR3 DNA: TGTGCCATCGGTGGGACTAGCGGGATCGAGCAGTACTTC. Translation gives CAIGGTSGIEQYF.